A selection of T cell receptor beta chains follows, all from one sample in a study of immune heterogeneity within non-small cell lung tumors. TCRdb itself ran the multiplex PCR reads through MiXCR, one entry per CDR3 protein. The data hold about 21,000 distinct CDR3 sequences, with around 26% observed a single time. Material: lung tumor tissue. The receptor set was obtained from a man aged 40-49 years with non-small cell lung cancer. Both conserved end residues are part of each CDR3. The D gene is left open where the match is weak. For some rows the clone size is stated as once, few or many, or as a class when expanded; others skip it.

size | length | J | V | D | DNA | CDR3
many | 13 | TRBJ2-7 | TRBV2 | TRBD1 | TGTGCCAGTACCGGGACAGCGAATTACGAGCAGTACTTC | CASTGTANYEQYF
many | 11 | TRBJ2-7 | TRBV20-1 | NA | TGCAGTGCTAGCGATGGGCTCGAGCAGTACTTC | CSASDGLEQYF
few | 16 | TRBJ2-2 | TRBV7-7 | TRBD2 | TGTGCTAGCAGCTTAAAAGCGGGAGGGAACACCGGGGAGCTGTTTTTT | CASSLKAGGNTGELFF
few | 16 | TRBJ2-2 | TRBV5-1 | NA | TGCGCCAGCAGCTTGTCTTTGGACAGGAACACCGGGGAGCTGTTTTTT | CASSLSLDRNTGELFF
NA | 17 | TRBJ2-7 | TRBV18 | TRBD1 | TGTGCCAGCTCACCGACGTCTCCCGGGACAGGTGGACACGAGCAGTACTTC | CASSPTSPGTGGHEQYF
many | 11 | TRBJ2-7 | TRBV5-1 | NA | TGCGCCAGCAGCGCCAACTACGAGCAGTACTTC | CASSANYEQYF
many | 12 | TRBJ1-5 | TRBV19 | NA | TGTGCCAGTGGGCAGGGCAATCAGCCCCAGCATTTT | CASGQGNQPQHF
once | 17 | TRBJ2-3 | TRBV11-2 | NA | TGTGCCAGCAGCTTAGCTAGGGGAATCACCAGCACAGATACGCAGTATTTT | CASSLARGITSTDTQYF
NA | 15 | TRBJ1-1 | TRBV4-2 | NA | TGTGCCAGCAGCCAGGTAGTGGGAGGAAAGTTTTTCGCTTTCTTT | CASSQVVGGKFFAFF
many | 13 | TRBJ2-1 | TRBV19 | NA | TGTGCCAGTAGTATAGGTCTGTACAATGAGCAGTTCTTC | CASSIGLYNEQFF
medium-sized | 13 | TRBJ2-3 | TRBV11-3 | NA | TGTGCCAGCAGCTCTCAACCCACAGATACGCAGTATTTT | CASSSQPTDTQYF
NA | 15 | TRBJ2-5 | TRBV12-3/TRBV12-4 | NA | TGTGCCAGCAGTTTATTTAAAGGGGGAGGAGAGACCCAGTACTTC | CASSLFKGGGETQYF
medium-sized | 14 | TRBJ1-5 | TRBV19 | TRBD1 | TGTGCCACAGCACAGGGGAGTCGCAATCAGCCCCAGCATTTT | CATAQGSRNQPQHF
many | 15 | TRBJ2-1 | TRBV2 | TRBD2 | TGTGCCAGCAGTCAGCGGGAGAGTACCTACAATGAGCAGTTCTTC | CASSQRESTYNEQFF
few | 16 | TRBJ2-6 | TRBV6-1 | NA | TGTGCCAGCAGTGTAAGGGGGGTGTCTGGGGCCAACGTCCTGACTTTC | CASSVRGVSGANVLTF
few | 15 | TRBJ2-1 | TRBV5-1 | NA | TGCGCCAGCAGCCGCCGGGCTAGCGAGGACAATGAGCAGTTCTTC | CASSRRASEDNEQFF
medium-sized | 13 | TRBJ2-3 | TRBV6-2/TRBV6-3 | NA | TGTGCCAGCAGTTACGGAAACACAGATACGCAGTATTTT | CASSYGNTDTQYF
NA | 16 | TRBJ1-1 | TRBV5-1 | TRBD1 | TGCGCCAGCAGCGATACGCCGGGACAGTACTTTTTGGGAGCTTTCTTT | CASSDTPGQYFLGAFF
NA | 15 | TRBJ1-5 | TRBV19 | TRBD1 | TGTGCCAGTAGTGTGGCAGGGGGCCGCAATCAGCCCCAGCATTTT | CASSVAGGRNQPQHF
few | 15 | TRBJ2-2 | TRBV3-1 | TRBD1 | TGTGCCAGCAGCCGAGGGACAGGGGTTTCGGGGGAGCTGTTTTTT | CASSRGTGVSGELFF
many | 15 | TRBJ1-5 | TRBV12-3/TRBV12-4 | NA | TGTGCCAGCAGTTCCTCCACCCGAAGCAATCAGCCCCAGCATTTT | CASSSSTRSNQPQHF
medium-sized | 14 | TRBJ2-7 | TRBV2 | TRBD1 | TGTGCCAGCAGACACAGGGGGGTGTTCGACGAGCAGTACTTC | CASRHRGVFDEQYF
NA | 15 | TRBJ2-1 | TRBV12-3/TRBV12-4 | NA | TGTGCCAGCACCATTACTATTGCCCCCAACAATGAGCAGTTCTTC | CASTITIAPNNEQFF
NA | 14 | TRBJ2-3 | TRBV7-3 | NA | TGTGCCAGCAGCCAGAGTAGAAGCACAGATACGCAGTATTTT | CASSQSRSTDTQYF
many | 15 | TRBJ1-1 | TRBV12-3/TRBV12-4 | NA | TGTGCCAGCAGTTTGAACAAAGGGCCGAACACTGAAGCTTTCTTT | CASSLNKGPNTEAFF
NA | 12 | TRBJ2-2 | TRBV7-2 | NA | TGTGCCAGCAGCTTACAGGGATGGGAGCTGTTTTTT | CASSLQGWELFF